Sequencing of this T cell receptor beta chain was carried out in a study of cytomegalovirus exposure and HLA in healthy donors. Study information: Among several hundred genotyped donors, around 80% fell in the Caucasian-associated ancestry cluster.

This CDR3 contains 14 residues. CDR1 is SGHNT and CDR2 is YYREEE in the germline V gene (reference sequence). The junction had 3 bases not matched to a gene; V was cut back by 1 base and J by 8 bases. Both 60 Vbeta primers and 13 Jbeta primers went into the PCR. Sequenced by immunoSEQ multiplex PCR; TCRdb stores in-frame clones only, minus some. The sample has tens of thousands of clones, 78% seen once. The genes are TRBV5-4 and TRBJ2-2; TRBD1 matches at 9 bases. Sequenced material: PBMCs. The sequence was collected from a woman in her forties in good health and CMV-seropositive. The CDR3 DNA reads TGTGCCAGCAGCTTGAACAGGGGGCGTGGGGAGCTGTTTTTT. It codes for CASSLNRGRGELFF.